This T cell receptor (beta chain) was recovered during a study of type 1 regulatory T cells. Across the whole study: This in vitro CD4 product, T-allo10, is enriched for Tr1 cells and alloantigen-specific.

Trimming cost V 3 bases and J 0 bases; bases outside gene matches: 14. Germline V gives CDR1 DFQATT, CDR2 SNEGSKA (reference sequence). The CDR3 runs 19 residues. TCRdb re-called the reads through MiXCR, storing one row per CDR3 protein. The repertoire consists of about 97,000 distinct CDR3 sequences, with less than 40% occurring once and the leading ten covering 2.2%. The chain links TRBV20-1 to TRBJ2-1; 10 nucleotides line up with TRBD2. The sequenced sample was CD4+ T cells, either the whole sample or a sorted fraction (not recorded which). The clonotype originates from a human donor in good health. The CDR3 is CSARAPLAGAGSSYNEQFF. The CDR3 DNA follows: TGCAGTGCTAGGGCCCCTCTAGCGGGAGCGGGGAGCTCCTACAATGAGCAGTTCTTC.